This T cell receptor (beta chain) was sequenced during a study of OX40 agonist ivuxolimab in advanced cancers. Study overall: The treatment was a fully human IgG2 OX40 agonist, ivuxolimab. The study's findings and limits: CD4+ and CD8+ blood T cells expanded clonally by week 6 at 0.1 to 3.0 mg/kg.

To note about this clone: The antigen remains undetermined.

Exclusion applied to patients with autoimmune disease history or systemic immunosuppression. CDR1 is SGHRS and CDR2 is YFSETQ in the germline V gene. Trimming cost V 2 bases and J 6 bases; bases outside gene matches: 6. This CDR3 has 17 residues. Data came from immunoSEQ multiplex PCR; TCRdb stores just in-frame clones and leaves some out. The sample includes 55,000 to 75,000 clones, roughly 80% seen only once; the top ten take roughly 5.2%. The clonotype comes from an adult with an advanced solid tumor such as melanoma, head and neck, liver or kidney cancer. The V gene is TRBV5-1, the J gene TRBJ2-2; 14 bases fit TRBD2. The starting material was CD4+ or CD8+ T cells sorted from blood, obtained in a trial of the OX40 agonist ivuxolimab. The CDR3 reads CASSLRTSGGFAGELFF. Here the CDR3 DNA reads TGCGCCAGCAGCTTAAGGACTAGCGGGGGGTTCGCCGGGGAGCTGTTTTTT.